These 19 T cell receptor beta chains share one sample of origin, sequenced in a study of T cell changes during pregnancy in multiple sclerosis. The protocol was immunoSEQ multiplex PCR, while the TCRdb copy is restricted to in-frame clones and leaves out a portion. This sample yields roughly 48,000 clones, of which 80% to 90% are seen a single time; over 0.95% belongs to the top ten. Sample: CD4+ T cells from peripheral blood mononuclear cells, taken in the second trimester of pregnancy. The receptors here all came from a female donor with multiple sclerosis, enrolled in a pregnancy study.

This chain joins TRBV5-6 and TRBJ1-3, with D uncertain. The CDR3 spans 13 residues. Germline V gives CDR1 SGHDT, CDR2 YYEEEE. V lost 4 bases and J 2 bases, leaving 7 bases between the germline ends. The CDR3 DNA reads TGTGCCAGCAGCCCCGTCGCTGGAAACACCATATATTTT. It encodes CASSPVAGNTIYF.

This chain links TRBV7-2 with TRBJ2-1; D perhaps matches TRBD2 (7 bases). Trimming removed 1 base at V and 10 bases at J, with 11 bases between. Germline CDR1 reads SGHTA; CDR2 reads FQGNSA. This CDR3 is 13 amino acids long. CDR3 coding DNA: TGTGCCAGCAGCTTAGACGGGGGGCACGAGCAGTTCTTC. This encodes CASSLDGGHEQFF.

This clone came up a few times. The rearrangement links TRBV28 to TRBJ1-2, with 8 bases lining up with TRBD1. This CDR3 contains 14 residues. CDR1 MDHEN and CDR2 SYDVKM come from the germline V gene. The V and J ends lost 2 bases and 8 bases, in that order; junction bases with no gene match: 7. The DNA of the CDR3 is TGTGCCAGCAGTTTACAAACAGGGGGTAAGGGCTACACCTTC. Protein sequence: CASSLQTGGKGYTF.

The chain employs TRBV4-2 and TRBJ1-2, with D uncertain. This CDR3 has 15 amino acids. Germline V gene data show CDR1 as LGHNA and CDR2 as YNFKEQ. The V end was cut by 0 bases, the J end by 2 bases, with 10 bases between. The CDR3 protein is CASSQDLTANYGYTF. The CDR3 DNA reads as TGTGCCAGCAGCCAAGATCTAACAGCCAACTATGGCTACACCTTC.

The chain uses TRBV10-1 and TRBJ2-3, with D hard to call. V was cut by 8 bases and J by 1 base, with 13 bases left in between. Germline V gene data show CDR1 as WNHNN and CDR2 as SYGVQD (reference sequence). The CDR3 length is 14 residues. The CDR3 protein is CASPLLHGTDTQYF. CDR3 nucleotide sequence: TGCGCCAGCCCACTATTGCATGGCACAGATACGCAGTATTTT.

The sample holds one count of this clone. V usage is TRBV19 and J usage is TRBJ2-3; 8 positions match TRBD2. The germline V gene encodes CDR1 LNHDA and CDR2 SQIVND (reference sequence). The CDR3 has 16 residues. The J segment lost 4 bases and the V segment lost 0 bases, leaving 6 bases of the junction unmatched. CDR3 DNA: TGTGCCAGTAGTATAGAGTGGGGACTAGGTGCAGATACGCAGTATTTT. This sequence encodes CASSIEWGLGADTQYF.

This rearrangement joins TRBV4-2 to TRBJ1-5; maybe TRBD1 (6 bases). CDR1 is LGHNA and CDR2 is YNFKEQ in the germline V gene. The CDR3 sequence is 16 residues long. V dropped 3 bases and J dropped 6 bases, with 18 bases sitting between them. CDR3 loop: CASSHPGGGVGQPQHF. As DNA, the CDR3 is TGTGCCAGCAGCCACCCCGGGGGGGGCGTAGGTCAGCCCCAGCATTTT.

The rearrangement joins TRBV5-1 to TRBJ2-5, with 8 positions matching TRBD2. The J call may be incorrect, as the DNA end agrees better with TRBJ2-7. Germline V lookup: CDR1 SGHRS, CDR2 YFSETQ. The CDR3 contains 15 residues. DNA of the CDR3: TGCGCCAGCAGCACTTCCCTTCCGGGAGGGTTCGAGCAGTACTTC. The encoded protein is CASSTSLPGGFEQYF.

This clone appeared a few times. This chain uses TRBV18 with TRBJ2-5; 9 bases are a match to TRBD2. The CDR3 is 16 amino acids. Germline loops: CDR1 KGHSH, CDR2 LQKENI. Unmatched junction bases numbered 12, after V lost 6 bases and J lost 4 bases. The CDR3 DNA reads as TGTGCCAGCTCGCCCGGGTTAGCGGGAGTGGGAGAGACCCAGTACTTC. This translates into CASSPGLAGVGETQYF.

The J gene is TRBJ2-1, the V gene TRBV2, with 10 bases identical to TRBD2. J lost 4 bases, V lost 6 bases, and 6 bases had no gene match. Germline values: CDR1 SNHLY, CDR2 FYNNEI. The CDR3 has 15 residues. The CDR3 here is CASRATSGLYNEQFF. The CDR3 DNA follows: TGTGCCAGCAGGGCGACTAGCGGGCTATACAATGAGCAGTTCTTC.

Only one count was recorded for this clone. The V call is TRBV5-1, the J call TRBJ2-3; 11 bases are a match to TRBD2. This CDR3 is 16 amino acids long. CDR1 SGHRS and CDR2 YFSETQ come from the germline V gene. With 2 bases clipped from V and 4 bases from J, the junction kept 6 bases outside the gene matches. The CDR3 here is CASSFSIAGGPDTQYF. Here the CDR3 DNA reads TGCGCCAGCAGCTTTTCCATAGCGGGAGGGCCAGATACGCAGTATTTT.

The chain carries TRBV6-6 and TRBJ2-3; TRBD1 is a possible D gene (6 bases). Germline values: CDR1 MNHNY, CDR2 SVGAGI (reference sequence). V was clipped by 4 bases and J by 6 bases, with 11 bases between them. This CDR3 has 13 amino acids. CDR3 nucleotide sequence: TGTGCCAGCAGTTGGGGGCGAGAGGATACGCAGTATTTT. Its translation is CASSWGREDTQYF.

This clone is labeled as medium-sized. CDR3 loop: CAWSVLKEKLFF. The DNA for the CDR3 is TGTGCCTGGAGTGTACTGAAAGAAAAACTGTTTTTT. This chain uses TRBV30 with TRBJ1-4; D remains ambiguous. CDR1 and CDR2 (germline): GTSNPN, SVGIG (reference sequence). There are 12 residues in the CDR3. V gave up 0 bases and J gave up 8 bases, with 7 bases separating them.

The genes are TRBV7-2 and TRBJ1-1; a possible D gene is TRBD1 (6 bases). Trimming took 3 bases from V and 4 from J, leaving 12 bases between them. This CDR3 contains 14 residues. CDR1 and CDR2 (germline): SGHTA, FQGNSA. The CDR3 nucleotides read TGTGCCAGCAGCTTGGCAGGGGATCTCACTGAAGCTTTCTTT. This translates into CASSLAGDLTEAFF.

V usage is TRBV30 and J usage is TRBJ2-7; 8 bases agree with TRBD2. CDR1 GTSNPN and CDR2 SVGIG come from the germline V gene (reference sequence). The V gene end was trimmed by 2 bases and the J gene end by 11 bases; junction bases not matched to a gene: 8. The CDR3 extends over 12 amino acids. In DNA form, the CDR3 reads TGTGCCTGGAGTCATACTAGCGGTAGGAAGTACTTC. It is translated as CAWSHTSGRKYF.

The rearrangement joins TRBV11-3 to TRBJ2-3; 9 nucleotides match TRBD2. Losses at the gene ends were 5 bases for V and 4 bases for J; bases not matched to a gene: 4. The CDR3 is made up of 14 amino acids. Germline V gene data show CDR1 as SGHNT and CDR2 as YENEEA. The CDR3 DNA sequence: TGTGCCAGCAGCCGTAGCGGGAGACCAGATACGCAGTATTTT. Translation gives CASSRSGRPDTQYF.

CDR3 coding DNA: TGTGCCAGCAGTTTGGTTCCAGGGACAGATACGCAGTATTTT. As protein: CASSLVPGTDTQYF. The chain has TRBV28 and TRBJ2-3, with D perhaps TRBD1 (5 bases). CDR1 MDHEN and CDR2 SYDVKM come from the germline V gene. The CDR3 is 14 amino acids. Trimming cost V 3 bases and J 3 bases, with 10 bases left between them.

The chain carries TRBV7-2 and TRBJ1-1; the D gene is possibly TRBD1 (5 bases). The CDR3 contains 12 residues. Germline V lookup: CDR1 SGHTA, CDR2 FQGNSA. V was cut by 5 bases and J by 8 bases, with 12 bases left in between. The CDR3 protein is CASSEVGGEAFF. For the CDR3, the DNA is TGTGCCAGCAGCGAAGTTGGGGGGGAAGCTTTCTTT.

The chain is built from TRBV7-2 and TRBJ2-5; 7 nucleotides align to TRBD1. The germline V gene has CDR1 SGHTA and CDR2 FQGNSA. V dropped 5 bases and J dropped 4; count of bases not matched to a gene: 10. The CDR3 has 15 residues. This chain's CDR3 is CASSRIRTGGETQYF. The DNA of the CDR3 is TGTGCCAGCAGCCGAATAAGGACAGGAGGAGAGACCCAGTACTTC.